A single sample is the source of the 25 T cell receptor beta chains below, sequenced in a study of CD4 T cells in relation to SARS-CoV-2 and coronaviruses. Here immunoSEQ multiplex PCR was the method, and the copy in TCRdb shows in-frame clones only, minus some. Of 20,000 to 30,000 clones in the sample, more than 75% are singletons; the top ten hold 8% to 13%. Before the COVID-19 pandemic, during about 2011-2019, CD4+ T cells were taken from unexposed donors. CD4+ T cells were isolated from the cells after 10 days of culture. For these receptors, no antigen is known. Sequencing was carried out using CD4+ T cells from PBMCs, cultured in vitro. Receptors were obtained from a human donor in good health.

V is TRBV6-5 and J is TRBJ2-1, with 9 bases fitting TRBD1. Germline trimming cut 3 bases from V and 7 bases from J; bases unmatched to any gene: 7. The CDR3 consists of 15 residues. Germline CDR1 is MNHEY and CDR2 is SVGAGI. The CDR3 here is CASSYMGQGQNEQFF. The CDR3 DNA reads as TGTGCCAGCAGTTATATGGGACAGGGCCAAAATGAGCAGTTCTTC.

CDR3 sequence reads: CASTNRGPESPLHF. The CDR3 DNA follows: TGTGCCAGTACCAACAGGGGGCCTGAGTCACCCCTCCACTTT. The chain carries TRBV19 and TRBJ1-6; 9 bases map to TRBD1. J lost 10 bases, V lost 7 bases, and 8 bases had no gene match. Germline assignment: CDR1 LNHDA and CDR2 SQIVND (reference sequence). The CDR3 runs to 14 residues.

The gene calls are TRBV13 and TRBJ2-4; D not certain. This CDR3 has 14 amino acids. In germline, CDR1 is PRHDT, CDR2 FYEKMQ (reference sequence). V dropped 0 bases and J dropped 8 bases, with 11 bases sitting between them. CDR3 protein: CASSLGARMDIQYF. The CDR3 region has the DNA TGTGCCAGCAGCTTAGGGGCTCGTATGGACATTCAGTACTTC.

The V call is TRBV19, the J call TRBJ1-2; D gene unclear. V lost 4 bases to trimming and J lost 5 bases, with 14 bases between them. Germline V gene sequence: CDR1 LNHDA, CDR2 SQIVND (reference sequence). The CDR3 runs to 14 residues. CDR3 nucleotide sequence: TGTGCCAGTAGTAGCGCGCAGGACCGGTATGGCTACACCTTC. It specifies CASSSAQDRYGYTF. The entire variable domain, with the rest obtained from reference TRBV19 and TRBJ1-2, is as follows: DGGITQSPKYLFRKEGQNVTLSCEQNLNHDAMYWYRQDPGQGLRLIYYSQIVNDFQKGDIAEGYSVSREKKESFPLTVTSAQKNPTAFYLCASSSAQDRYGYTFGSGTRLTVV.

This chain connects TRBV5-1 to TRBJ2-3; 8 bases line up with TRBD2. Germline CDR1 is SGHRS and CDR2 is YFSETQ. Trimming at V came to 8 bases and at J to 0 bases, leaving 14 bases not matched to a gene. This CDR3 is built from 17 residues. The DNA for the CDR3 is TGCGCCAGTGACGTTTATAGCGGGGCGCGAAGCACAGATACGCAGTATTTT. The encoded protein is CASDVYSGARSTDTQYF.

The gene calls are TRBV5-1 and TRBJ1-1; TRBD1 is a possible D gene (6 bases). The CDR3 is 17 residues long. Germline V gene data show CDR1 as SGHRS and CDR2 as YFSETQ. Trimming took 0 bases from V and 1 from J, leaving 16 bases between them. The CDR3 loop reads CASSLAGAGAGNTEAFF. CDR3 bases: TGCGCCAGCAGCTTGGCCGGGGCAGGGGCTGGGAACACTGAAGCTTTCTTT. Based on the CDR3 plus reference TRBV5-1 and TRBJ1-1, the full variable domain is KAGVTQTPRYLIKTRGQQVTLSCSPISGHRSVSWYQQTPGQGLQFLFEYFSETQRNKGNFPGRFSGRQFSNSRSEMNVSTLELGDSALYLCASSLAGAGAGNTEAFFGQGTRLTVV.

The chain's CDR3 is CASSWLPGYEQYF. The CDR3 bases are TGTGCCAGCAGCTGGCTGCCCGGCTACGAGCAGTACTTC. This chain links TRBV6-2 or TRBV6-3 with TRBJ2-7; no reliable D call. Trimming took 6 bases from V and 3 from J, leaving 12 bases between them. The CDR3 totals 13 residues. Germline V lookup: CDR1 MNHEY, CDR2 SVGEGT.

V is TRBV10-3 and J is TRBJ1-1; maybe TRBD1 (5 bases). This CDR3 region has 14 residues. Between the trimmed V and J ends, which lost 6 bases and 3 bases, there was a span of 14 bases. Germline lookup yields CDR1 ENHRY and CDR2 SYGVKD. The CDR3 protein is CAIRETAADTEAFF. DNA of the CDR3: TGTGCCATCAGGGAGACAGCAGCGGACACTGAAGCTTTCTTT.

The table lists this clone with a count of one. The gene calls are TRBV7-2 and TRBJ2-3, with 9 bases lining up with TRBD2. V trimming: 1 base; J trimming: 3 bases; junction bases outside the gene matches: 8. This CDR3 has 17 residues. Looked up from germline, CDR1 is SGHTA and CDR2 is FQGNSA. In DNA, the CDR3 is TGTGCCAGCAGCTTAGGCAGGGCGGGGGGGTGGACAGATACGCAGTATTTT. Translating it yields CASSLGRAGGWTDTQYF.

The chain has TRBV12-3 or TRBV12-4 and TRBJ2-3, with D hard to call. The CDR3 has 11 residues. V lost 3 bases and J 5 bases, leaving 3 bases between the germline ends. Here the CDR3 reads CASSLLDTQYF. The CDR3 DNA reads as TGTGCCAGCAGTTTGTTAGATACGCAGTATTTT.

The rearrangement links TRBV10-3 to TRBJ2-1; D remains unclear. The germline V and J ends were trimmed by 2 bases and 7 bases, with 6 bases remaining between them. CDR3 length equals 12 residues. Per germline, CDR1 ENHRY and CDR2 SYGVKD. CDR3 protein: CAISETRNEQFF. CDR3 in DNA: TGTGCCATCAGTGAGACCCGGAATGAGCAGTTCTTC.

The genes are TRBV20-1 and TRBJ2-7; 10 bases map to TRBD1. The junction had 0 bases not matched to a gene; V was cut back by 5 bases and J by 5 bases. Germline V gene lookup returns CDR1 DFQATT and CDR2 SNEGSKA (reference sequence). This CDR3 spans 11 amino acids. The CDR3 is CSAGTGDEQYF. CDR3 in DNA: TGCAGTGCTGGGACAGGGGACGAGCAGTACTTC.

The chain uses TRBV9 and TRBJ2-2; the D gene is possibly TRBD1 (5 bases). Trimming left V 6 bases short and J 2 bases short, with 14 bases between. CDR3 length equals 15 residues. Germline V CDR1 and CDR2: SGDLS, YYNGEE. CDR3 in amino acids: CASTPRRDNTGELFF. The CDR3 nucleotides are TGTGCCAGCACCCCTCGCAGGGATAACACCGGGGAGCTGTTTTTT.

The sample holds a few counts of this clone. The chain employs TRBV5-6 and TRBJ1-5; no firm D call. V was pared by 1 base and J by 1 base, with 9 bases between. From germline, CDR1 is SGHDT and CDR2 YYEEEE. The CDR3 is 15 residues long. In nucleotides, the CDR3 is TGTGCCAGCAGCTTGCGAGGGTCCAGCAATCAGCCCCAGCATTTT. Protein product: CASSLRGSSNQPQHF.

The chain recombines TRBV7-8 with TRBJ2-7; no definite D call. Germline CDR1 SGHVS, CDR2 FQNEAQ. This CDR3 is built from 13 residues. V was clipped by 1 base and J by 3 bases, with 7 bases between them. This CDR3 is CASSLDQNYEQYF. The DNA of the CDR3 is TGTGCCAGCAGCTTAGACCAGAACTACGAGCAGTACTTC. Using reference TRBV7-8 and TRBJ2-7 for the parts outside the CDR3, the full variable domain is GAGVSQSPRYKVAKRGQDVALRCDPISGHVSLFWYQQALGQGPEFLTYFQNEAQLDKSGLPSDRFFAERPEGSVSTLKIQRTQQEDSAVYLCASSLDQNYEQYFGPGTRLTVT.

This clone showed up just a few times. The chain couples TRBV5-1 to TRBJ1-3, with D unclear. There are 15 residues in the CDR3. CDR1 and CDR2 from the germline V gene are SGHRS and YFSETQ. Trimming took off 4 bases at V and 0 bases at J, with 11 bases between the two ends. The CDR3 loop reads CASSPQSSSGNTIYF. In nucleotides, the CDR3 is TGCGCCAGCAGCCCACAGTCTAGCTCTGGAAACACCATATATTTT.

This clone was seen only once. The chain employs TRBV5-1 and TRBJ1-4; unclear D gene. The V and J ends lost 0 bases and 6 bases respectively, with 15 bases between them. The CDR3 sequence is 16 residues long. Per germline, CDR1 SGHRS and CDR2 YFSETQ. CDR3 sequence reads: CASSLVKLALDEKLFF. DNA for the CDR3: TGCGCCAGCAGCTTGGTCAAATTGGCGTTGGATGAAAAACTGTTTTTT. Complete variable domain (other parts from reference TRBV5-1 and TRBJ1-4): KAGVTQTPRYLIKTRGQQVTLSCSPISGHRSVSWYQQTPGQGLQFLFEYFSETQRNKGNFPGRFSGRQFSNSRSEMNVSTLELGDSALYLCASSLVKLALDEKLFFGSGTQLSVL.

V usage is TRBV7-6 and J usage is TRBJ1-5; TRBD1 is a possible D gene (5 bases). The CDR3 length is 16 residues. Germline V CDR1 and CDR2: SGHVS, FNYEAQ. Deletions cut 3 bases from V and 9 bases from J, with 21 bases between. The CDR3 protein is CASSFQPGRSGGPQHF. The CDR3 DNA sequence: TGTGCCAGCAGCTTCCAGCCCGGACGGTCGGGGGGGCCCCAGCATTTT.

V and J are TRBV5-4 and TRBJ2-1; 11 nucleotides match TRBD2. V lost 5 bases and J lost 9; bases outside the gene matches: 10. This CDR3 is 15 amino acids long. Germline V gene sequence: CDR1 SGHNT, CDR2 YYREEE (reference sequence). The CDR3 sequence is CASSLIVTSGTEQFF. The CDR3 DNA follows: TGTGCCAGCAGTCTTATTGTGACTAGCGGGACTGAGCAGTTCTTC.

CDR3 in DNA: TGTGCCAGCTCGTTCGGGACAGGGGGTTCCTACGAGCAGTACTTC. It yields the protein CASSFGTGGSYEQYF. The V gene is TRBV18, the J gene TRBJ2-7; TRBD1 agrees at 11 bases. Trimming took 6 bases from V and 1 from J; bases not matched to a gene: 5. This CDR3 is built from 15 residues. CDR1 and CDR2 from the germline V gene are KGHSH and LQKENI.

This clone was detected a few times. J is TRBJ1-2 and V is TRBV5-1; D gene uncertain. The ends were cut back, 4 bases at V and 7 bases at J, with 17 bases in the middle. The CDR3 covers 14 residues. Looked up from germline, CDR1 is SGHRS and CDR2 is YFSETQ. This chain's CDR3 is CASSPGAGEGGYTF. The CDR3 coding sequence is TGCGCCAGCAGCCCCGGCGCGGGTGAGGGTGGCTACACCTTC. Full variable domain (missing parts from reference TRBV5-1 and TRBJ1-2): KAGVTQTPRYLIKTRGQQVTLSCSPISGHRSVSWYQQTPGQGLQFLFEYFSETQRNKGNFPGRFSGRQFSNSRSEMNVSTLELGDSALYLCASSPGAGEGGYTFGSGTRLTVV.

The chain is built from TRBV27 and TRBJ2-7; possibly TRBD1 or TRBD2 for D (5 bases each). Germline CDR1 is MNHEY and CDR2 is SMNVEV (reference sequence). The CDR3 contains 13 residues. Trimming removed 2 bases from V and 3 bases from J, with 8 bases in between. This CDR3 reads CASSLRDGYEQYF. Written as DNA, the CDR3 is TGTGCCAGCAGTTTACGGGACGGCTACGAGCAGTACTTC.

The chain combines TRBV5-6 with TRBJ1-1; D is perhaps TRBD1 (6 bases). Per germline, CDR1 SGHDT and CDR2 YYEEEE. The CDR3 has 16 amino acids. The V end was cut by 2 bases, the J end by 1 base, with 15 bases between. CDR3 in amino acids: CASSLFSQGTNTEAFF. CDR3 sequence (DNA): TGTGCCAGCAGCTTATTCAGCCAGGGGACGAACACTGAAGCTTTCTTT.

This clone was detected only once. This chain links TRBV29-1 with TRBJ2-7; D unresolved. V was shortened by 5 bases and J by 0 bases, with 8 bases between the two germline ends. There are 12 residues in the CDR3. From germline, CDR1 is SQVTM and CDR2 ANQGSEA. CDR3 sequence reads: CSVRFSSYEQYF. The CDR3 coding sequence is TGCAGCGTTCGTTTTTCCTCCTACGAGCAGTACTTC.

This CDR3 reads CASSQGGPPSYNEQFF. The CDR3 nucleotides are TGCGCCAGCAGCCAAGGGGGACCCCCTTCCTACAATGAGCAGTTCTTC. V is TRBV4-3 and J is TRBJ2-1; D may correspond to TRBD1 or TRBD2 (5 bases each). CDR1 and CDR2 from the germline V gene are LGHNA and YSLEER. This CDR3 spans 16 amino acids. Trimming shortened V by 1 base and J by 1 base, and 11 bases separated the two germline ends.